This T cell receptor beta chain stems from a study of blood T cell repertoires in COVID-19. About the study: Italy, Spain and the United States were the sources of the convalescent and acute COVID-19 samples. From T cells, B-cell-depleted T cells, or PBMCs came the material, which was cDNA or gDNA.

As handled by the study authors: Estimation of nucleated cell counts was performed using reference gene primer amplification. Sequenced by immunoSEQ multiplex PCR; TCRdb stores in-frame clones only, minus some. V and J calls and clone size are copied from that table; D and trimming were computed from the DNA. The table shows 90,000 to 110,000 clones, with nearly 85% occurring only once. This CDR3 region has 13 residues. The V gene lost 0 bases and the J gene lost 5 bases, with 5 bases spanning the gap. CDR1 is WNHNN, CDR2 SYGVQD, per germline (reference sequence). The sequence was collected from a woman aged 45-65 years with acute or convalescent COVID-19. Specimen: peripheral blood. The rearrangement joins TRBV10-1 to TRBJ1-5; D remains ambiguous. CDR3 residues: CASSESEYQPQHF. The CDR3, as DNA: TGCGCCAGCAGTGAGTCTGAGTATCAGCCCCAGCATTTT.